The next 6 T cell receptor beta chains were all read from a single sample in a study of Ad26.COV2.S vaccination and SARS-CoV-2 variants. TCRdb keeps only in-frame clones here, not all; method: immunoSEQ multiplex PCR. Of 300,000 to 450,000 clones in the sample, around 83% were seen once. The treatment was: over 15 received Ad26.COV2.S at low or high dose, single or two shots; several received placebo; per-sample allocation not given. Sampling happened 63 days after the first vaccine or placebo injection. The sample here was peripheral blood, taken in a trial of Ad26.COV2.S vaccine versus placebo. The receptors were sampled from a person aged 18-60 years who received the Ad26.COV2.S COVID-19 vaccine or a placebo.

A remark on this clone: The same CDR3 can be traced to other DNA sequences in this sample. J is TRBJ2-1 and V is TRBV5-4, with TRBD1 identical over 7 bases. V was pared by 0 bases and J by 4 bases, with 4 bases of the junction left unmatched. The CDR3 totals 15 residues. Germline lookup yields CDR1 SGHNT and CDR2 YYREEE (reference sequence). CDR3 amino acids: CASSLGQGVYNEQFF. The DNA of the CDR3 is TGTGCCAGCAGCTTGGGTCAGGGGGTGTACAATGAGCAGTTCTTC.

The chain links TRBV7-9 to TRBJ2-3, with D possibly being TRBD1 or TRBD2 (6 bases each). CDR1 SEHNR and CDR2 FQNEAQ come from the germline V gene (reference sequence). The CDR3 is 15 residues long. Trimming took 7 bases from V and 4 from J, leaving 18 bases between them. Written as DNA, the CDR3 is TGTGCCAGCACCCCCTTTAGGGGGACTTCAGATACGCAGTATTTT. Translated, it gives CASTPFRGTSDTQYF.

This chain joins TRBV29-1 and TRBJ1-1, with 7 nucleotides matching TRBD1. This CDR3 spans 13 amino acids. The V gene end was trimmed by 6 bases and the J gene end by 0 bases; junction bases not matched to a gene: 4. CDR1 is SQVTM, CDR2 ANQGSEA, per germline. The CDR3 sequence: CSVGQVLNTEAFF. The CDR3, as DNA: TGCAGCGTCGGACAGGTCTTGAACACTGAAGCTTTCTTT.

V gene TRBV6-5 combines with J gene TRBJ2-1; no firm D call. Germline CDR1 is MNHEY and CDR2 is SVGAGI. The CDR3 extends over 14 amino acids. Trimming removed 0 bases at V and 5 bases at J, with 8 bases between. As DNA, the CDR3 is TGTGCCAGCAGTTACTCCGGCCCCAACAATGAGCAGTTCTTC. Its translation is CASSYSGPNNEQFF.

The rearrangement joins TRBV4-1 to TRBJ1-1; D not certain. The CDR3 spans 14 residues. CDR1 is MGHRA, CDR2 YSYEKL, per germline. V lost 2 bases and J lost 6, with 13 bases in between. CDR3 region: CASSQRGSGPEAFF. CDR3 DNA sequence: TGCGCCAGCAGCCAACGAGGCTCAGGCCCTGAAGCTTTCTTT.

This rearrangement joins TRBV5-4 to TRBJ1-2; TRBD1 aligns across 7 bases. J gave up 3 bases and V 7 bases, and 9 bases lay outside the gene matches. This CDR3 has 14 residues. Germline assignment: CDR1 SGHNT and CDR2 YYREEE (reference sequence). CDR3 loop: CASLETGTDYGYTF. The CDR3 DNA sequence: TGTGCCAGCTTAGAAACCGGGACAGACTATGGCTACACCTTC. Filled out from reference TRBV5-4 and TRBJ1-2, the complete variable domain reads ETGVTQSPTHLIKTRGQQVTLRCSSQSGHNTVSWYQQALGQGPQFIFQYYREEENGRGNFPPRFSGLQFPNYSSELNVNALELDDSALYLCASLETGTDYGYTFGSGTRLTVV.